This TCR beta chain was found in a study of blood T cells in healthy people across ages. The second PCR ran about 6 to 12 cycles with a sample-barcoded 5' primer and J-beta primers. TCRdb reprocessed the 5' RACE reads with MiXCR, giving one entry per CDR3 protein. The sample consists of 950,000 to 1,200,000 distinct CDR3 sequences, roughly two fifths of them appearing once. Details on this clonotype: The antigen is unknown.

Every sample yielded at least 6.5 million isolated PBMCs. Study-wide results and caveats: Comparison with aged donors showed that long-lived donors had more naive CD4+ cells and higher diversity. The study regarded diversity estimates from one million T cells as underestimates. Naive and antigen-experienced cells could not be conclusively compared, given unsorted PBMCs.

The V gene end was trimmed by 7 bases and the J gene end by 8 bases; junction bases not matched to a gene: 6. Germline-derived CDR1 and CDR2 are DFQATT and SNEGSKA (reference sequence). This CDR3 is built from 12 residues. This chain connects TRBV20-1 to TRBJ2-1; 9 nucleotides agree with TRBD1. The receptor's source is a man younger than 35 in good health. Material for sequencing was blood. The CDR3 reads CSVTGGYDEQFF. As DNA, the CDR3 is TGCAGTGTGACAGGGGGGTACGATGAGCAGTTCTTC.